A single sample gave rise to the 26 T cell receptor beta chains below, sequenced in a study of T-cell reconstitution after alpha-beta-depleted transplantation in children. A library of TCRbeta sequences, prepared with unique molecular identifiers, was generated. TCRdb analysed the PCR reads with MiXCR anew, one entry per CDR3 protein. The sample has fewer than 1 million distinct CDR3 sequences; 15% to 20% are singletons. The sequencing used PBMCs, mostly from graft donor cells, collected 360 days after TCRalphabeta/CD19-depleted stem cell transplant. These receptors originate from a male patient between 5 and 17 years old who had a stem cell transplant for acute lymphoblastic leukemia, so the T cells may come from the graft donor.

J is TRBJ2-1 and V is TRBV20-1; 12 bases are shared with TRBD2. With 5 bases clipped from V and 6 bases from J, the junction kept 8 bases outside the gene matches. Germline loops: CDR1 DFQATT, CDR2 SNEGSKA (reference sequence). The CDR3 length is 15 residues. CDR3 DNA sequence: TGCAGTGCTTTGCTAGCGGGAGGGTTGGGCAATGAGCAGTTCTTC. Amino acid sequence: CSALLAGGLGNEQFF.

CDR3 in amino acids: CASSGGLLRGDTEAFF. CDR3 coding DNA: TGCGCCAGCAGCGGGGGTCTCCTTAGGGGGGACACTGAAGCTTTCTTT. The chain employs TRBV4-1 and TRBJ1-1; TRBD1 is a possible D gene (6 bases). V was shortened by 5 bases and J by 3 bases, with 19 bases between the two germline ends. From germline, CDR1 is MGHRA and CDR2 YSYEKL. CDR3 length equals 16 residues.

The J gene is TRBJ2-1, the V gene TRBV11-2, with unresolved D. Trimming left V 6 bases short and J 6 bases short, with 12 bases between. CDR1 and CDR2 (germline): SGHAT, FQNNGV. The CDR3 runs to 13 residues. The CDR3 spells CASSGQVGNEQFF. The CDR3 DNA reads TGTGCCAGCAGTGGTCAGGTGGGCAATGAGCAGTTCTTC.

Notes on this clonotype: This likely comes from a read error, as the CDR3 has no conserved phenylalanine or tryptophan at its end. The rearrangement joins TRBV5-1 to TRBJ1-1, with D perhaps matching TRBD1 (5 bases). V was pared by 2 bases and J by 6 bases, with 17 bases between. This CDR3 has 15 amino acids. CDR1 is SGHRS, CDR2 YFSETQ, per germline. CDR3: CASSFAAGMISEAFV. The CDR3 nucleotides are TGCGCCAGCAGCTTCGCTGCAGGGATGATCTCTGAAGCTTTCGTT.

This clonotype was seen a handful of times. V is TRBV6-2 or TRBV6-3 and J is TRBJ2-3; D may be TRBD1 or TRBD2 (5 bases each). Trimming took off 6 bases at V and 1 base at J, with 14 bases between the two ends. The CDR3 totals 15 residues. Germline V gives CDR1 MNHEY, CDR2 SVGEGT. The chain's CDR3 is CASRLPGPGTDTQYF. Written as DNA, the CDR3 is TGTGCCAGCAGACTACCGGGACCCGGCACAGATACGCAGTATTTT.

V gene TRBV6-1 combines with J gene TRBJ2-2; D is uncertain. The V end lost 8 bases, the J end lost 1 base, and 11 bases lay between the germline ends. CDR3 size: 14 residues. The germline CDR1 and CDR2 sequences are MNHNS and SASEGT. The CDR3 loop reads CASYRAGNTGELFF. CDR3 nucleotides: TGTGCCAGCTATAGGGCCGGGAACACCGGGGAGCTGTTTTTT.

This clonotype was picked up a small number of times. The chain is built from TRBV12-3 or TRBV12-4 and TRBJ1-5; no clear D gene. The CDR3 is 14 residues long. V was cut by 3 bases and J by 2 bases, with 8 bases left in between. This chain's CDR3 is CASSFGNRNQPQHF. CDR3 sequence (DNA): TGTGCCAGCAGTTTCGGGAATCGCAATCAGCCCCAGCATTTT.

The gene calls are TRBV5-1 and TRBJ2-1; 10 nucleotides agree with TRBD2. Per germline, CDR1 SGHRS and CDR2 YFSETQ. The CDR3 length is 18 residues. V lost 4 bases, J lost 9 bases, and 19 bases stayed unmatched. The CDR3 sequence is CASSLLTVSGRAEGEQFF. The CDR3 DNA sequence: TGCGCCAGCAGCCTATTGACCGTGAGCGGGAGGGCCGAGGGTGAGCAGTTCTTC.

The chain carries TRBV14 and TRBJ2-7; the match to TRBD1 covers 10 bases. V lost 0 bases, J lost 3 bases, and 11 bases stayed unmatched. CDR3 size: 18 residues. The V gene's germline CDR1 is SGHDN and CDR2 FVKESK. The CDR3 sequence: CASSQDVGQGPYYYEQYF. CDR3 DNA: TGTGCCAGCAGCCAAGATGTGGGACAGGGGCCCTACTACTACGAGCAGTACTTC.

This clonotype has just a few counts. The V gene is TRBV7-3, the J gene TRBJ1-1; D not certain. The CDR3 is 15 residues long. Between the trimmed V and J ends, which lost 2 bases and 0 bases, there was a span of 10 bases. Germline CDR1 and CDR2: SGHTA and FQGTGA. Here the CDR3 DNA reads TGTGCCAGCAGCTTATTGGCCGGCCTGAACACTGAAGCTTTCTTT. The encoded protein is CASSLLAGLNTEAFF.

V is TRBV12-3 or TRBV12-4 and J is TRBJ2-5; D gene ambiguous. Trimming took off 6 bases at V and 4 bases at J, with 12 bases between the two ends. The CDR3 sequence is 13 residues long. The CDR3 protein is CASRVESGETQYF. CDR3 DNA sequence: TGTGCCAGCAGGGTAGAAAGTGGAGAGACCCAGTACTTC.

V is TRBV5-1 and J is TRBJ2-5; weak D call: TRBD2 (6 bases). Germline V gives CDR1 SGHRS, CDR2 YFSETQ. Trimming took off 0 bases at V and 0 bases at J, with 12 bases between the two ends. The CDR3 has 16 residues. CDR3 sequence reads: CASSLAAGGDQETQYF. The CDR3 DNA reads as TGCGCCAGCAGCTTGGCGGCAGGAGGGGACCAAGAGACCCAGTACTTC.

This chain uses TRBV4-2 with TRBJ2-7; TRBD2 matches 11 bases. This CDR3 is 17 amino acids long. The V segment lost 1 base and the J segment 4 bases; nucleotides outside the gene matches: 9. The germline V gene encodes CDR1 LGHNA and CDR2 YNFKEQ. CDR3 in DNA: TGTGCCAGCAGCCAAGGAGGGAGACTAGCGGGGTATTACGAGCAGTACTTC. This encodes CASSQGGRLAGYYEQYF.

The chain combines TRBV24-1 with TRBJ2-1; TRBD2 might be the D (6 bases). The ends were cut back, 3 bases at V and 2 bases at J, with 10 bases in the middle. This CDR3 region has 15 residues. Germline V gene sequence: CDR1 KGHDR, CDR2 SFDVKD. The CDR3 protein is CATSDAGSTYNEQFF. For the CDR3, the DNA is TGTGCCACCAGTGATGCCGGGAGCACCTACAATGAGCAGTTCTTC.

With respect to this clonotype: The CDR3 ends on some other residue instead of the conserved phenylalanine or tryptophan, so this is likely a read error. The DNA is left out, because the CDR3 cannot be placed on it with certainty; the CDR3 is given as TCRdb lists it. The chain recombines TRBV21-1 with TRBJ2-1; no DNA check was done on the table's D call, TRBD1. TRBV21-1 is tagged as a pseudogene. The CDR3 is 13 amino acids in total, end residues counted. The CDR3: CARSGGGENEQFI.

The chain links TRBV5-1 to TRBJ2-1, with D perhaps matching TRBD1 or TRBD2 (5 bases each). V lost 0 bases and J lost 3, with 16 bases in between. The CDR3 has 17 amino acids. In germline, CDR1 is SGHRS, CDR2 YFSETQ. Written as DNA, the CDR3 is TGCGCCAGCAGCTTGGTAGTTGGACGGGGCTTCTACAATGAGCAGTTCTTC. It is translated as CASSLVVGRGFYNEQFF.

This clonotype was found once. The V call is TRBV10-3, the J call TRBJ1-1; possible D gene TRBD1, 5 bases. This CDR3 is built from 12 residues. V lost 6 bases and J 3 bases, leaving 8 bases between the germline ends. In germline, CDR1 is ENHRY, CDR2 SYGVKD. The CDR3 coding sequence is TGTGCCATCAGAAGGGGTGACACTGAAGCTTTCTTT. This translates into CAIRRGDTEAFF.

This chain joins TRBV29-1 and TRBJ2-1, with TRBD2 matching 11 bases. The CDR3 runs to 15 residues. With 6 bases clipped from V and 3 bases from J, the junction kept 7 bases outside the gene matches. Germline CDR1 reads SQVTM; CDR2 reads ANQGSEA. Here the CDR3 DNA reads TGCAGCGTGTCTCAAGGGACTAGCGGCTACAATGAGCAGTTCTTC. Amino acids: CSVSQGTSGYNEQFF.

This clonotype came up a few times. This chain joins TRBV12-3 or TRBV12-4 and TRBJ2-2, with unresolved D. The CDR3 has 14 amino acids. V was pared by 3 bases and J by 5 bases, with 10 bases between. The chain's CDR3 is CASSFNLGTGELFF. The CDR3 region has the DNA TGTGCCAGCAGTTTTAACCTAGGGACCGGGGAGCTGTTTTTT.

This clonotype turned up a few times. The CDR3 sequence: CASRLAIGLQETQYF. The CDR3 DNA reads as TGCGCCAGCAGGTTGGCCATAGGCCTCCAAGAGACCCAGTACTTC. The chain couples TRBV4-1 to TRBJ2-5, with no clear D. V dropped 6 bases and J dropped 1 base, with 15 bases sitting between them. This CDR3 region has 15 residues. The V gene's germline CDR1 is MGHRA and CDR2 YSYEKL.

The sample holds many counts of this clonotype. The rearrangement joins TRBV12-3 or TRBV12-4 to TRBJ1-2; no clear D. This CDR3 is 13 amino acids long. Deletions cut 3 bases from V and 0 bases from J, with 5 bases between. The CDR3 bases are TGTGCCAGCAGTTTGGGTACTAACTATGGCTACACCTTC. It translates to CASSLGTNYGYTF.

The chain has TRBV12-3 or TRBV12-4 and TRBJ2-3; TRBD2 matches 8 bases. The CDR3 spans 17 residues. V lost 5 bases, J lost 1 base, and 11 bases stayed unmatched. DNA of the CDR3: TGTGCCAGCAGTCTTCGGACTAGCATTTGGGGCACAGATACGCAGTATTTT. As protein: CASSLRTSIWGTDTQYF.

The genes are TRBV2 and TRBJ1-2, with unresolved D. V shed 4 bases and J shed 0 bases, with 9 bases lying between them. Germline-derived CDR1 and CDR2 are SNHLY and FYNNEI. The CDR3 runs 14 residues. In DNA form, the CDR3 reads TGTGCCAGCAGTGCGGGCAGAGCTAACTATGGCTACACCTTC. It specifies CASSAGRANYGYTF. The whole variable domain, filled in from reference TRBV2 and TRBJ1-2, reads EPEVTQTPSHQVTQMGQEVILRCVPISNHLYFYWYRQILGQKVEFLVSFYNNEISEKSEIFDDQFSVERPDGSNFTLKIRSTKLEDSAMYFCASSAGRANYGYTFGSGTRLTVV.

This clonotype was counted between two and nine times. The CDR3 loop reads CASSPRTSGNLYNEQFF. CDR3 sequence (DNA): TGTGCCAGCAGTCCCAGGACTAGCGGGAATTTGTACAATGAGCAGTTCTTC. The chain recombines TRBV12-3 or TRBV12-4 with TRBJ2-1, with TRBD2 matching 12 bases. Trimming took 5 bases from V and 4 from J; bases not matched to a gene: 9. The CDR3 spans 17 residues.

The table lists this clonotype with a count of one. The rearrangement links TRBV6-1 to TRBJ2-2, with D perhaps matching TRBD2 (6 bases). The CDR3 runs 16 residues. V was shortened by 6 bases and J by 1 base, with 15 bases between the two germline ends. Germline loops: CDR1 MNHNS, CDR2 SASEGT. CDR3 region: CASRDLGGLNTGELFF. Here the CDR3 DNA reads TGTGCCAGCAGGGATTTGGGGGGTTTGAACACCGGGGAGCTGTTTTTT.

There are many counts of this clonotype. The chain links TRBV11-2 to TRBJ2-5; TRBD2 matches at 7 bases. Germline lookup yields CDR1 SGHAT and CDR2 FQNNGV. The CDR3 runs 17 residues. The trim removed 5 bases at V and 0 bases at J, leaving 12 bases unmatched. The CDR3 sequence: CASSRTGTTLYQETQYF. DNA of the CDR3: TGTGCCAGCAGCCGGACCGGGACTACCCTTTACCAAGAGACCCAGTACTTC.